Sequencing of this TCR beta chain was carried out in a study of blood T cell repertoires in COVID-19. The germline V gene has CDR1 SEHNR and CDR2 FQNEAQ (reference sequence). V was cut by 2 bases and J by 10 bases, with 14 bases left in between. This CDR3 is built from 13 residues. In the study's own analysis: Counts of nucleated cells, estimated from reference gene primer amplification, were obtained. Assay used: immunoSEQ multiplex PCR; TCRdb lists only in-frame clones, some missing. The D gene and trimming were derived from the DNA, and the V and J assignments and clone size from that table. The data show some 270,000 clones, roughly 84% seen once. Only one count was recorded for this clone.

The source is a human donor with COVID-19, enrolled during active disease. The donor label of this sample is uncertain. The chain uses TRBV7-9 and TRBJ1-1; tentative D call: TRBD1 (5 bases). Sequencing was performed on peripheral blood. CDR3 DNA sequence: TGTGCCAGCAGCTTACCCAACGGGGGGATAGCTTTCTTT. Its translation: CASSLPNGGIAFF.